The 22 T cell receptor beta chains below were found in one sample sequenced in a study of blood T cells in healthy people across ages. Primers used in a second PCR of roughly 6 to 12 cycles were a sample-barcoded 5' primer and a J-beta primer mix. One entry per CDR3 protein, called by TCRdb with MiXCR from the 5' RACE reads. The sample contains approximately 600,000 distinct CDR3 sequences, under 65% of which appear only once. The sequencing input was blood. All receptors derive from a man aged 60 to 75 in good health.

CDR3 in amino acids: CASSVGDGRAQYF. CDR3 nucleotide sequence: TGTGCCAGCAGCGTAGGAGACGGGAGGGCCCAGTACTTC. The V and J genes are TRBV7-2 and TRBJ2-5, with 8 bases aligning to TRBD2. The CDR3 runs 13 residues. Germline V gives CDR1 SGHTA, CDR2 FQGNSA. V lost 5 bases and J lost 9; bases outside the gene matches: 8.

This clonotype was recorded a few times. This chain links TRBV10-3 with TRBJ1-2; TRBD1 might be the D (5 bases). Trimming pared 3 bases from V and 4 bases from J, leaving 12 bases between. Germline CDR1 reads ENHRY; CDR2 reads SYGVKD. This CDR3 spans 14 amino acids. CDR3 in DNA: TGTGCCATCAGTGATAATCAGGGCGTCTATGGCTACACCTTC. Translated: CAISDNQGVYGYTF.

The V call is TRBV7-9, the J call TRBJ1-4; D possibly corresponds to TRBD1 (6 bases). Germline assignment: CDR1 SEHNR and CDR2 FQNEAQ (reference sequence). This CDR3 is built from 14 residues. V was cut by 3 bases and J by 8 bases, with 13 bases left in between. The chain's CDR3 is CASSFGGFREKLFF. CDR3 coding DNA: TGTGCCAGCAGCTTTGGGGGCTTCCGAGAAAAACTGTTTTTT.

The CDR3 sequence is CASSQPGHTGELFF. Written as DNA, the CDR3 is TGTGCCAGCAGCCAGCCGGGACACACCGGGGAGCTGTTTTTT. The chain is built from TRBV14 and TRBJ2-2; D might be TRBD1 or TRBD2, each matching 5 bases. The CDR3 spans 14 residues. The V and J ends lost 3 bases and 3 bases respectively, with 8 bases between them. Looked up from germline, CDR1 is SGHDN and CDR2 is FVKESK.

The chain recombines TRBV7-6 with TRBJ2-3; TRBD2 might be the D (5 bases). The CDR3 runs 15 residues. Germline V gene sequence: CDR1 SGHVS, CDR2 FNYEAQ. The germline V and J ends were trimmed by 1 base and 4 bases, with 12 bases remaining between them. CDR3 bases: TGTGCCAGCAGCTTAGGGCGGGCAGATGCAGATACGCAGTATTTT. This translates into CASSLGRADADTQYF.

The chain employs TRBV4-1 and TRBJ2-7; TRBD2 matches 7 bases. The J segment lost 4 bases and the V segment lost 2 bases, leaving 8 bases of the junction unmatched. CDR1 MGHRA and CDR2 YSYEKL come from the germline V gene. The length of the CDR3 is 15 residues. CDR3 amino acids: CASSQIAPGGYEQYF. The CDR3 DNA reads as TGCGCCAGCAGCCAAATCGCCCCGGGGGGATACGAGCAGTACTTC.

In its sample, this clonotype was seen a few times. The chain uses TRBV24-1 and TRBJ2-3; D uncertain. Germline V gives CDR1 KGHDR, CDR2 SFDVKD. The CDR3 covers 11 residues. Trimming removed 9 bases from V and 2 bases from J, with 5 bases in between. The CDR3 nucleotides are TGTGCCACCGGGTACACAGATACGCAGTATTTT. Translated, it gives CATGYTDTQYF.

The gene calls are TRBV20-1 and TRBJ1-4, with a weak D call TRBD1 (5 bases). This CDR3 is built from 14 residues. V shed 1 base and J shed 6 bases, with 12 bases lying between them. Per germline, CDR1 DFQATT and CDR2 SNEGSKA (reference sequence). DNA of the CDR3: TGCAGTGCTAGAGTCCCCCAGGGAGATGAAAAACTGTTTTTT. Protein sequence: CSARVPQGDEKLFF.

The chain employs TRBV25-1 and TRBJ1-2, with D perhaps TRBD1 (5 bases). Germline V CDR1 and CDR2: MGHDK, SYGVNS. With 2 bases removed from V and 6 bases from J, the gap between germline ends came to 10 bases. The CDR3 runs 13 residues. CDR3 coding DNA: TGTGCCAGCAGTGAACGGGACCGGGATGGCTACACCTTC. It encodes CASSERDRDGYTF.

The chain is built from TRBV12-3 or TRBV12-4 and TRBJ1-6; 7 bases line up with TRBD1. This CDR3 region has 16 residues. J lost 8 bases, V lost 2 bases, and 9 bases had no gene match. The CDR3: CASSLRQGGTHSPLHF. For the CDR3, the DNA is TGTGCCAGCAGTTTACGGCAGGGGGGCACCCATTCACCCCTCCACTTT.

The count of this clonotype is one. The genes are TRBV25-1 and TRBJ1-2, with TRBD1 identical over 8 bases. The CDR3 sequence is 17 residues long. Germline V CDR1 and CDR2: MGHDK, SYGVNS. Unmatched junction bases numbered 11, after V lost 1 base and J lost 4 bases. The CDR3 region has the DNA TGTGCCAGCAGTGAATGGCTTAGGGGAGGGACAGGCTATGGCTACACCTTC. Amino acid sequence: CASSEWLRGGTGYGYTF.

Only a few counts were recorded for this clonotype. The chain joins TRBV5-1 to TRBJ1-6, with TRBD1 as a possible D gene (5 bases). CDR3 length: 14 amino acids. Germline CDR1 SGHRS, CDR2 YFSETQ. Deletions cut 7 bases from V and 6 bases from J, with 14 bases between. Written as DNA, the CDR3 is TGCGCCAGCTCGGGGCAGGGACGTAATTCACCCCTCCACTTT. Amino acid sequence: CASSGQGRNSPLHF.

This clonotype was found once. CDR3 region: CASSDSLGGIGYGYTF. In DNA form, the CDR3 reads TGTGCCAGCAGTGATTCCCTTGGGGGAATCGGGTATGGCTACACCTTC. The rearrangement joins TRBV2 to TRBJ1-2; tentative D call: TRBD1 (5 bases). The CDR3 is 16 residues long. CDR1 and CDR2 from the germline V gene are SNHLY and FYNNEI. Trimming left V 3 bases short and J 5 bases short, with 19 bases between.

A word on this clonotype: Its ends do not fully match the called genes, so a read error is possible. This chain connects TRBV10-3 to TRBJ1-4; D not resolved. The CDR3 is 13 residues long. CDR1 and CDR2 from the germline V gene are ENHRY and SYGVKD. CDR3 nucleotides: TGTGCCATCAGGGAGATCGGTAATGAAGAACTGTTTTTT. Translated: CAIREIGNEELFF.

The chain is built from TRBV29-1 and TRBJ2-5; 8 bases fit TRBD1. The CDR3 runs to 14 residues. Germline V gene lookup returns CDR1 SQVTM and CDR2 ANQGSEA. Losses at the gene ends were 7 bases for V and 5 bases for J; bases not matched to a gene: 12. The CDR3 DNA sequence: TGCAGCGCGGATACAGGGGGGCTTTTGGAGACCCAGTACTTC. This codes for CSADTGGLLETQYF.

This rearrangement joins TRBV12-3 or TRBV12-4 to TRBJ2-1, with D perhaps TRBD2 (6 bases). V was pared by 1 base and J by 7 bases, with 20 bases between. This CDR3 spans 17 amino acids. The CDR3 loop is CASSLGGGAGLGNEQFF. As DNA, the CDR3 is TGTGCCAGCAGTTTAGGGGGCGGGGCCGGTTTGGGTAATGAGCAGTTCTTC.

This chain joins TRBV29-1 and TRBJ2-5, with 7 positions matching TRBD2. The germline gives CDR1 SQVTM, CDR2 ANQGSEA. Trimming cost V 4 bases and J 5 bases; bases outside gene matches: 4. This CDR3 contains 12 residues. The CDR3 spells CSVAGEGETQYF. The CDR3 DNA sequence: TGCAGCGTTGCCGGGGAGGGGGAGACCCAGTACTTC. The full variable domain, rest sourced from reference TRBV29-1 and TRBJ2-5, is SAVISQKPSRDICQRGTSLTIQCQVDSQVTMMFWYRQQPGQSLTLIATANQGSEATYESGFVIDKFPISRPNLTFSTLTVSNMSPEDSSIYLCSVAGEGETQYFGPGTRLLVL.

J is TRBJ2-6 and V is TRBV21-1. TRBV21-1 represents a pseudogene. This CDR3 is built from 16 residues. The CDR3 sequence: CASSKVGETGANVLTF. CDR3 bases: TGTGCCAGCAGCAAAGTTGGGGAAACTGGGGCCAACGTCCTGACTTTC.

V gene TRBV7-9 combines with J gene TRBJ1-1, with a tentative D call TRBD1 (5 bases). The CDR3 contains 16 residues. Germline values: CDR1 SEHNR, CDR2 FQNEAQ (reference sequence). V was shortened by 2 bases and J by 5 bases, with 18 bases between the two germline ends. The CDR3 region is CASSLRRTRRRTEAFF. CDR3 nucleotide sequence: TGTGCCAGCAGCTTAAGAAGGACACGACGGCGGACTGAAGCTTTCTTT.

This clonotype was detected ten times or more. The chain has TRBV12-3 or TRBV12-4 and TRBJ2-1; possible D gene TRBD2, 5 bases. The V end was cut by 3 bases, the J end by 4 bases, with 7 bases between. The CDR3 has 13 amino acids. Here the CDR3 reads CASSFGSYNEQFF. As DNA, the CDR3 is TGTGCCAGCAGTTTTGGGAGTTACAATGAGCAGTTCTTC.

V and J are TRBV3-1 and TRBJ2-1; 8 bases are a match to TRBD2. V dropped 2 bases and J dropped 15; count of bases not matched to a gene: 12. The CDR3 covers 14 residues. The V gene's germline CDR1 is LGHDT and CDR2 YNNKEL (reference sequence). The CDR3 sequence is CASSQKMDAGGRFF. CDR3 DNA sequence: TGTGCCAGCAGCCAAAAAATGGATGCGGGGGGCCGGTTCTTC.

The chain links TRBV5-1 to TRBJ2-7; 10 nucleotides align to TRBD2. CDR3 size: 17 residues. Germline V CDR1 and CDR2: SGHRS, YFSETQ. V was clipped by 0 bases and J by 1 base; unmatched bases: 7. In DNA form, the CDR3 reads TGCGCCAGCAGCTTGGTTAGAGCGGGGGGGCCATCCTACGAGCAGTACTTC. It encodes CASSLVRAGGPSYEQYF.